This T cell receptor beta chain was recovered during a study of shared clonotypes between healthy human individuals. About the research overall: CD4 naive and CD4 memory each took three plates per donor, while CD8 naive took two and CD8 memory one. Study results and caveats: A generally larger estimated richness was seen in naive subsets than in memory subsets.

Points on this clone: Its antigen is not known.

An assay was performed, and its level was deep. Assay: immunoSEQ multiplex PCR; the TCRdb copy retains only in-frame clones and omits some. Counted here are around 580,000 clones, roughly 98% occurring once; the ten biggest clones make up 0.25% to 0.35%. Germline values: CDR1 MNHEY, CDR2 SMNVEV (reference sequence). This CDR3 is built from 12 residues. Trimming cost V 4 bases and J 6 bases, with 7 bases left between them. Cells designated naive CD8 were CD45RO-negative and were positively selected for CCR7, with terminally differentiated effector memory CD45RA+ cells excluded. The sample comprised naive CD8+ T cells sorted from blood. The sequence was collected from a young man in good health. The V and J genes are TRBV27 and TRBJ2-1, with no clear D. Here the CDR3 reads CASSSGFNEQFF. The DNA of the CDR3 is TGTGCCAGCAGTTCCGGCTTCAATGAGCAGTTCTTC.